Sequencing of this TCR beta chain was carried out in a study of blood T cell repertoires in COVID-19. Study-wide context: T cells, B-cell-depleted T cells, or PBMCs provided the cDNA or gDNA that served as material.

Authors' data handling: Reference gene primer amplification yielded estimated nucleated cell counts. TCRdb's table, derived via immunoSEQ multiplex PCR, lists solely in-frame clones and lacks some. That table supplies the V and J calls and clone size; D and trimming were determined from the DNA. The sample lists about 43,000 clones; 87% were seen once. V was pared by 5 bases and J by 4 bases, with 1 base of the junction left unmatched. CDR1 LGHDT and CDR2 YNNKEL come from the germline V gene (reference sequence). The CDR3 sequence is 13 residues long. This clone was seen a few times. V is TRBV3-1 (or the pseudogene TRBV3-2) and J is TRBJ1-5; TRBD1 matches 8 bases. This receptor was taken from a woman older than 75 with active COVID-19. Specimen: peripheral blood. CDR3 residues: CASSRQGNQPQHF. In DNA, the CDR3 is TGTGCCAGCAGCAGACAGGGGAATCAGCCCCAGCATTTT.